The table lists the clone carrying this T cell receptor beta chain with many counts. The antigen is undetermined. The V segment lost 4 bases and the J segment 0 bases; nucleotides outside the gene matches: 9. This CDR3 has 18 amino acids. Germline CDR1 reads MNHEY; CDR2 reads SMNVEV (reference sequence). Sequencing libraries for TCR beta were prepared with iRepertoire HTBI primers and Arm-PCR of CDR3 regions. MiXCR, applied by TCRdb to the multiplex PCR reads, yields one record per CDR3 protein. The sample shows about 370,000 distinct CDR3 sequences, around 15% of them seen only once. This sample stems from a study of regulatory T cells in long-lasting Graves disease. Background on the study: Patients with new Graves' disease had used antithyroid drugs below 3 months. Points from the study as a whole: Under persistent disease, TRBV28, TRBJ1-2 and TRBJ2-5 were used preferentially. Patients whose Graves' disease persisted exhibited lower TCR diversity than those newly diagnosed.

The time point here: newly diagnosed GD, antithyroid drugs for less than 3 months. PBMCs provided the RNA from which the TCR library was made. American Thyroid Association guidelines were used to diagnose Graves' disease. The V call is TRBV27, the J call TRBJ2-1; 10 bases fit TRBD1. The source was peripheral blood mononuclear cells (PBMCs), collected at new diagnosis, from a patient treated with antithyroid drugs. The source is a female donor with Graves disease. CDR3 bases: TGTGCCAGCAGTTATCCGGGACAGGGGCCTAGCTCCTACAATGAGCAGTTCTTC. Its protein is CASSYPGQGPSSYNEQFF.